A single TCR beta chain is shown here with its context. Its antigen is not identified. The CDR3 does not close with the conserved phenylalanine or tryptophan, likely indicating a read error. The sample comes from a study of tumor and adjacent non-tumor tissue in lung cancer. For the study at large: Patients were aged roughly 30 to 76, 9 to 10 men and a handful of women, stage I to III. Whole-study findings and limits: Compared with tumor, normal lung showed significantly lower TCR diversity. Higher tumor TCR diversity was associated with shorter survival.

TCRbeta libraries were built with three rounds of nested PCR, modified from ARM-PCR. TCRdb fed the multiplex PCR reads into MiXCR, producing one record per CDR3 protein. The sample gives about 200,000 distinct CDR3 sequences, roughly 70% of which show up once; roughly a quarter is in the top ten. The germline CDR1 and CDR2 sequences are MNHEY and SVGAGI. Trimming removed 5 bases from V and 9 bases from J; junction bases left unmatched: 12. The CDR3 loop spans 14 amino acids. This sample's RNA came from whole unsorted tissue. Chemotherapy-naive patients with new lung cancer underwent thoracic surgery in China, August–late 2014.

The chain joins TRBV6-5 to TRBJ2-5, with 7 bases aligning to TRBD2. This clonotype was sampled from a man aged 60-69 years with non-small cell lung cancer. Source material: lung tumor tissue. CDR3: CASSNTWTAGAQYL. CDR3 in DNA: TGTGCCAGCAGTAATACCTGGACCGCGGGGGCCCAGTACTTA.